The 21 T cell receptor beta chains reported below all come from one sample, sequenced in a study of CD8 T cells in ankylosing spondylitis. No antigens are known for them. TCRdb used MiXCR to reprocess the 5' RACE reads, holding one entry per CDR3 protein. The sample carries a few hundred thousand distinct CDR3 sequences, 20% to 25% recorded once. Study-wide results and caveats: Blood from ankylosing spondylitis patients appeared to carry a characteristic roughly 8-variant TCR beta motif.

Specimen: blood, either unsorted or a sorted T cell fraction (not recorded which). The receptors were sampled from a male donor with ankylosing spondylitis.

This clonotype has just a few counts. In DNA form, the CDR3 reads TGTGCCAGCAGCTTATCCGGTAGCGGGCAATCAGAAGCACGCTCCTACAATGAGCAGTTCTTC. Amino acid sequence: CASSLSGSGQSEARSYNEQFF. V and J are TRBV11-2 and TRBJ2-1; TRBD2 aligns across 7 bases. The CDR3 contains 21 residues. The J segment lost 0 bases and the V segment lost 2 bases, leaving 19 bases of the junction unmatched. Germline V gene data show CDR1 as SGHAT and CDR2 as FQNNGV.

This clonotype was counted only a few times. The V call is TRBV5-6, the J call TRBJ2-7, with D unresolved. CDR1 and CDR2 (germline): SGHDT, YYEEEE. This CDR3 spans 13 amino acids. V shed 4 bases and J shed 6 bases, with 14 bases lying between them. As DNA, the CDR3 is TGTGCCAGCAGCAGCACTCTGATCCTCGAGCAGTACTTC. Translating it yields CASSSTLILEQYF. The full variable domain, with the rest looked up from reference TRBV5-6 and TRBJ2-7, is DAGVTQSPTHLIKTRGQQVTLRCSPKSGHDTVSWYQQALGQGPQFIFQYYEEEERQRGNFPDRFSGHQFPNYSSELNVNALLLGDSALYLCASSSTLILEQYFGPGTRLTVT.

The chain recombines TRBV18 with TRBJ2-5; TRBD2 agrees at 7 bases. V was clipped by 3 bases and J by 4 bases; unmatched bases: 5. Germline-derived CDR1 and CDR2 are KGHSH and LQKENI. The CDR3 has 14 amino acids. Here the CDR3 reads CASSPGTGGETQYF. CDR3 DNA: TGTGCCAGCTCACCTGGGACGGGAGGAGAGACCCAGTACTTC.

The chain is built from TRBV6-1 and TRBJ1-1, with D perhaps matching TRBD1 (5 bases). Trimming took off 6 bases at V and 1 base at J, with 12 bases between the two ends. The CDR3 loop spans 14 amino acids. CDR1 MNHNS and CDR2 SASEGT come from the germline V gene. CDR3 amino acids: CASSPPGGNTEAFF. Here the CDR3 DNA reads TGTGCCAGCAGCCCACCCGGGGGGAACACTGAAGCTTTCTTT.

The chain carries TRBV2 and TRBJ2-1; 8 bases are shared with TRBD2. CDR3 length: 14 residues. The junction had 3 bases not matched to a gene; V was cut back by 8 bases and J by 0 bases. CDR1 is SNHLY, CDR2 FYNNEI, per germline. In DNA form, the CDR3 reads TGTGCCAGCCAAGCGGGAGTCTCCTACAATGAGCAGTTCTTC. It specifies CASQAGVSYNEQFF.

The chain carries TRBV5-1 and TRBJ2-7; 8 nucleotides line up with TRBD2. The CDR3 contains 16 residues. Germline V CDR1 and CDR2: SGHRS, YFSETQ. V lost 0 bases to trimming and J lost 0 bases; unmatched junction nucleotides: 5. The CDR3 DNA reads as TGCGCCAGCAGCTTGGCCACTAGCGGAGCCTCCTACGAGCAGTACTTC. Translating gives CASSLATSGASYEQYF.

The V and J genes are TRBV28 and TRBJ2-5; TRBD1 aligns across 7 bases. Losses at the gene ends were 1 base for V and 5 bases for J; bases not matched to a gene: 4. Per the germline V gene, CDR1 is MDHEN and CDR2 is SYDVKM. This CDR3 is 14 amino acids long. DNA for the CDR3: TGTGCCAGCAGTTTATTCGGACAGGACGAGACCCAGTACTTC. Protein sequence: CASSLFGQDETQYF.

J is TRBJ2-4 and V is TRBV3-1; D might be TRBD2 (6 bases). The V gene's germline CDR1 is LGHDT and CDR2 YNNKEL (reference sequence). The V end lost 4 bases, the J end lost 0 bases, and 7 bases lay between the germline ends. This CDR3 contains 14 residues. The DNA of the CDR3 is TGTGCCAGCAGCCGGAGGGGAGCCAAAAACATTCAGTACTTC. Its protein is CASSRRGAKNIQYF.

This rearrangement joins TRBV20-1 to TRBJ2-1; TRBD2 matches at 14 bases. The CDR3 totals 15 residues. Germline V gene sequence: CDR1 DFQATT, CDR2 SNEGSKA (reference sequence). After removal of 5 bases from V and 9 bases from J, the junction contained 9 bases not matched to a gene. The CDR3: CSAGGLAGGTGEQFF. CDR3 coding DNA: TGCAGTGCTGGCGGACTAGCGGGAGGTACGGGTGAGCAGTTCTTC.

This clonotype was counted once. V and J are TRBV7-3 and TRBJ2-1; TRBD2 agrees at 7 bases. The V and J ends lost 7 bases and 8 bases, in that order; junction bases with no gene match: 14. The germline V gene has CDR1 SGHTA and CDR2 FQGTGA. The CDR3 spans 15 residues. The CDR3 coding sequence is TGTGCCAGCAAGTTGGCGGCGGGAGCTGTCGATGAGCAGTTCTTC. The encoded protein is CASKLAAGAVDEQFF. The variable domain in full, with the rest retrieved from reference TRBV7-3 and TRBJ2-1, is GAGVSQTPSNKVTEKGKYVELRCDPISGHTALYWYRQSLGQGPEFLIYFQGTGAADDSGLPNDRFFAVRPEGSVSTLKIQRTERGDSAVYLCASKLAAGAVDEQFFGPGTRLTVL.

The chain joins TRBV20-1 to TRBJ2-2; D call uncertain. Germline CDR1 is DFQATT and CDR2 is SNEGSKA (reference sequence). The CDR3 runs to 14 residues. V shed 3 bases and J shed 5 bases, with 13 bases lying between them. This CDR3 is CSASSSVGTGELFF. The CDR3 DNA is TGCAGTGCTAGCTCAAGTGTTGGGACCGGGGAGCTGTTTTTT.

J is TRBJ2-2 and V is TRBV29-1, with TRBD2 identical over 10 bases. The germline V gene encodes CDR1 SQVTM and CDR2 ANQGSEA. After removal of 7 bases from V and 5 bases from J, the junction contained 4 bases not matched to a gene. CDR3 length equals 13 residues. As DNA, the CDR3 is TGCAGCGCAGCGGGAGGGGGAACCGGGGAGCTGTTTTTT. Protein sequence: CSAAGGGTGELFF.

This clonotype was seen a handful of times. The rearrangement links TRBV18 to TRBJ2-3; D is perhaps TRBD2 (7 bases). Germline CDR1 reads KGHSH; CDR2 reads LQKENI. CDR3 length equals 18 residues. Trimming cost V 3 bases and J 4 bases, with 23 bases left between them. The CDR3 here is CASSPRVAGASLADTQYF. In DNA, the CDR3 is TGTGCCAGCTCACCCCGGGTTGCGGGGGCATCGCTCGCAGATACGCAGTATTTT. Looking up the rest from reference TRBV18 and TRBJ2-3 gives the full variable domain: NAGVMQNPRHLVRRRGQEARLRCSPMKGHSHVYWYRQLPEEGLKFMVYLQKENIIDESGMPKERFSAEFPKEGPSILRIQQVVRGDSAAYFCASSPRVAGASLADTQYFGPGTRLTVL.

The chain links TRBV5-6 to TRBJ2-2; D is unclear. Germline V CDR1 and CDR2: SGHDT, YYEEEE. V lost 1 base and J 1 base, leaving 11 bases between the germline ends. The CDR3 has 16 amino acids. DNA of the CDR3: TGTGCCAGCAGCTTGTTAGGGCGCCAGAACACCGGGGAGCTGTTTTTT. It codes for CASSLLGRQNTGELFF.

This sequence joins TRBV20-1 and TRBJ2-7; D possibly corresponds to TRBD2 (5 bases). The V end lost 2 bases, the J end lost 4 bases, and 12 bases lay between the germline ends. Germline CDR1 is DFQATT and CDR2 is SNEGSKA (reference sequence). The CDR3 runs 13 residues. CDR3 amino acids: CSARTGNLYEQYF. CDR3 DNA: TGCAGTGCTAGAACCGGGAACTTATACGAGCAGTACTTC.

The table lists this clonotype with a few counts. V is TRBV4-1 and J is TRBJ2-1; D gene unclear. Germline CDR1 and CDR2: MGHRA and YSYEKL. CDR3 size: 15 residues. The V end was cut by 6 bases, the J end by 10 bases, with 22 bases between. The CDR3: CASSHAWAENVEQFF. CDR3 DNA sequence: TGCGCCAGCAGTCACGCCTGGGCGGAGAACGTCGAGCAGTTCTTC.

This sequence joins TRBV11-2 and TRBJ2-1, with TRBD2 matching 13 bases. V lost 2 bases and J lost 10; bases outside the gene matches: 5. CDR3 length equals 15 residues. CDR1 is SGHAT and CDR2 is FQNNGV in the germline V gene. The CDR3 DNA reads TGTGCCAGCAGCTTAAACGGACTAGCGGGAGACGAGCAGTTCTTC. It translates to CASSLNGLAGDEQFF.

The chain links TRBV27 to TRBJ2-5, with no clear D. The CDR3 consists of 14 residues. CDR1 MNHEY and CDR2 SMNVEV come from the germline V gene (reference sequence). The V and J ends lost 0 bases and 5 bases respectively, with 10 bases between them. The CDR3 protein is CASSLSYQSETQYF. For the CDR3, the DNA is TGTGCCAGCAGTTTATCGTACCAGTCGGAGACCCAGTACTTC.

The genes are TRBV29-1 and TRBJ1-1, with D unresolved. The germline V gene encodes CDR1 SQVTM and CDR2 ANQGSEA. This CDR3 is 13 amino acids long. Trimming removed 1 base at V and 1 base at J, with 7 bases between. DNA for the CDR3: TGCAGCGTTGAAGTAGGAGGGAACACTGAAGCTTTCTTT. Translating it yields CSVEVGGNTEAFF.

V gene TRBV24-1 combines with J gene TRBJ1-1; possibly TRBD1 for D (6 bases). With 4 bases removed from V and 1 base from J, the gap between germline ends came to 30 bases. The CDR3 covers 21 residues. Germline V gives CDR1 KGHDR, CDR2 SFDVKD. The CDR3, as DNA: TGTGCCACCAGTGACTATAACGGACAGTTCGACTCGGGGCATAGGAACACTGAAGCTTTCTTT. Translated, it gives CATSDYNGQFDSGHRNTEAFF.

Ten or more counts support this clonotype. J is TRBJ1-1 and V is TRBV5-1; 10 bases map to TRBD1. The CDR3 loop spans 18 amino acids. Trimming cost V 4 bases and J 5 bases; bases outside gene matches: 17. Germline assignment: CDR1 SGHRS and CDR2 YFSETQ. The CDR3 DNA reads TGCGCCAGCAGCCCGTTGGGGACAGGGGATAGGTGGTGGACTGAAGCTTTCTTT. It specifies CASSPLGTGDRWWTEAFF.